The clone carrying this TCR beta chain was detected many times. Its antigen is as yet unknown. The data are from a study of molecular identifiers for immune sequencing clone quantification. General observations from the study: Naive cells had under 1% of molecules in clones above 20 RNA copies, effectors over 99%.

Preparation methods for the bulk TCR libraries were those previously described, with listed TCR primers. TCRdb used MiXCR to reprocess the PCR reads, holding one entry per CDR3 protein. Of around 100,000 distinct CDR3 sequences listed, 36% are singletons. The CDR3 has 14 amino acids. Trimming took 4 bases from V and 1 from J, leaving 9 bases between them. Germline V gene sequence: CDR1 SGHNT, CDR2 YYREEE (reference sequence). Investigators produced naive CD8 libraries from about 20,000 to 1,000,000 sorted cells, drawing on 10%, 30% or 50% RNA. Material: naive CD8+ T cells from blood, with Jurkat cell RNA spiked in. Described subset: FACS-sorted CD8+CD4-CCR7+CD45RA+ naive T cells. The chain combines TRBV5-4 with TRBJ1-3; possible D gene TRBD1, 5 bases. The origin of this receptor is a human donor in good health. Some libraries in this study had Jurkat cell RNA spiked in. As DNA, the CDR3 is TGTGCCAGCAGCCGGGACTCTTCTGGAAACACCATATATTTT. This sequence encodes CASSRDSSGNTIYF. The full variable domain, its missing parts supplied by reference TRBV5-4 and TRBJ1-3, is ETGVTQSPTHLIKTRGQQVTLRCSSQSGHNTVSWYQQALGQGPQFIFQYYREEENGRGNFPPRFSGLQFPNYSSELNVNALELDDSALYLCASSRDSSGNTIYFGEGSWLTVV.